One and the same sample provided the 14 T cell receptor beta chains below, sequenced in a study of blood T cell repertoires in COVID-19. Clones were sequenced by immunoSEQ multiplex PCR, and TCRdb holds only the in-frame ones, with some missing. The table lists over 100,000 clones, around 88% of them singletons, with under 13% in the top ten. Specimen: peripheral blood. The receptor set was obtained from a man aged 50 to 59 with acute or convalescent COVID-19.

The genes are TRBV5-1 and TRBJ1-6; D gene unclear. Germline CDR1 reads SGHRS; CDR2 reads YFSETQ. V was clipped by 7 bases and J by 7 bases, with 18 bases between them. This CDR3 spans 15 amino acids. CDR3 region: CASAPTGSINSPLHF. In DNA, the CDR3 is TGCGCCAGCGCACCGACCGGGTCCATCAATTCACCCCTCCACTTT. Full variable domain (missing parts from reference TRBV5-1 and TRBJ1-6): KAGVTQTPRYLIKTRGQQVTLSCSPISGHRSVSWYQQTPGQGLQFLFEYFSETQRNKGNFPGRFSGRQFSNSRSEMNVSTLELGDSALYLCASAPTGSINSPLHFGNGTRLTVT.

V is TRBV3-1 (or the pseudogene TRBV3-2) and J is TRBJ1-1, with 8 bases aligning to TRBD1. Germline V CDR1 and CDR2: LGHDT, YNNKEL (reference sequence). Trimming cost V 4 bases and J 10 bases; bases outside gene matches: 11. There are 14 residues in the CDR3. The CDR3 DNA reads as TGTGCCAGCAGCCGTCAGACAGGGGAGGGGATAGCTTTCTTT. Protein: CASSRQTGEGIAFF.

The V call is TRBV27, the J call TRBJ1-1, with D unclear. The CDR3 length is 16 residues. The ends were cut back, 6 bases at V and 5 bases at J, with 22 bases in the middle. CDR1 is MNHEY and CDR2 is SMNVEV in the germline V gene (reference sequence). CDR3 sequence reads: CASRENLPAIGTEAFF. The CDR3 nucleotides are TGTGCCAGCAGAGAGAACCTCCCGGCCATCGGGACTGAAGCTTTCTTT.

The chain recombines TRBV19 with TRBJ2-3, with TRBD2 matching 9 bases. The CDR3 consists of 17 residues. The junction had 9 bases not matched to a gene; V was cut back by 3 bases and J by 2 bases. Germline V lookup: CDR1 LNHDA, CDR2 SQIVND (reference sequence). The CDR3 reads CASSIGVAGANTDTQYF. In DNA form, the CDR3 reads TGTGCCAGTAGTATCGGAGTAGCGGGGGCCAACACAGATACGCAGTATTTT. Drawing the rest from reference TRBV19 and TRBJ2-3, the complete variable domain is DGGITQSPKYLFRKEGQNVTLSCEQNLNHDAMYWYRQDPGQGLRLIYYSQIVNDFQKGDIAEGYSVSREKKESFPLTVTSAQKNPTAFYLCASSIGVAGANTDTQYFGPGTRLTVL.

As DNA, the CDR3 is TGCGCCAGCAGCTCAGGGGGCCCCAAAAACATTCAGTACTTC. Its protein product is CASSSGGPKNIQYF. The rearrangement links TRBV5-1 to TRBJ2-4, with 8 positions matching TRBD1. After removal of 3 bases from V and 2 bases from J, the junction contained 1 base not matched to a gene. The CDR3 loop spans 14 amino acids. The germline V gene has CDR1 SGHRS and CDR2 YFSETQ.

The V and J genes are TRBV19 and TRBJ1-2; D might be TRBD1 (6 bases). V was trimmed by 5 bases and J by 4 bases, leaving 23 bases between them. CDR3 length equals 17 residues. Germline CDR1 is LNHDA and CDR2 is SQIVND (reference sequence). Here the CDR3 reads CASSPGDIAGRVYGYTF. The CDR3 region has the DNA TGTGCCAGTAGTCCGGGGGACATCGCGGGGAGGGTCTATGGCTACACCTTC. Combining the CDR3 with reference TRBV19 and TRBJ1-2 gives the whole variable domain DGGITQSPKYLFRKEGQNVTLSCEQNLNHDAMYWYRQDPGQGLRLIYYSQIVNDFQKGDIAEGYSVSREKKESFPLTVTSAQKNPTAFYLCASSPGDIAGRVYGYTFGSGTRLTVV.

CDR3 DNA sequence: TGTGCCAGCAGCGCCGACCGGGACAGTCGAGATAAGGGTTCCTACGAGCAGTACTTC. Amino acids: CASSADRDSRDKGSYEQYF. The chain joins TRBV21-1 to TRBJ2-7; the table's D call, TRBD1, has no DNA check behind it. TRBV21-1 is classified as a pseudogene. The CDR3 is 19 amino acids.

The rearrangement uses TRBV14 and TRBJ1-1; tentatively, D is TRBD1 (6 bases). Trimming stripped 5 bases from V and 4 bases from J, with 11 bases between. Germline CDR1 and CDR2: SGHDN and FVKESK. The CDR3 length is 13 residues. Here the CDR3 DNA reads TGTGCCAGCAGCGAAGGCAGGGGCACTGAAGCTTTCTTT. Its translation is CASSEGRGTEAFF. The full variable domain, rest sourced from reference TRBV14 and TRBJ1-1, is EAGVTQFPSHSVIEKGQTVTLRCDPISGHDNLYWYRRVMGKEIKFLLHFVKESKQDESGMPNNRFLAERTGGTYSTLKVQPAELEDSGVYFCASSEGRGTEAFFGQGTRLTVV.

The chain links TRBV9 to TRBJ2-1; TRBD2 matches 11 bases. The CDR3 covers 16 residues. The V segment lost 1 base and the J segment 2 bases; nucleotides outside the gene matches: 2. Germline CDR1 and CDR2: SGDLS and YYNGEE. CDR3 sequence (DNA): TGTGCCAGCAGCGTACAGACTAGCGGGGCCTACAATGAGCAGTTCTTC. It translates to CASSVQTSGAYNEQFF.

The rearrangement uses TRBV28 and TRBJ1-3; 8 bases match TRBD1. Per the germline V gene, CDR1 is MDHEN and CDR2 is SYDVKM. The CDR3 is made up of 15 amino acids. V lost 5 bases and J lost 4; bases outside the gene matches: 7. CDR3 residues: CASSPRQGWGNTIYF. CDR3 in DNA: TGTGCCAGCAGTCCGAGACAGGGGTGGGGAAACACCATATATTTT.

The chain is built from TRBV19 and TRBJ1-6; D may be TRBD1 (5 bases). The germline V gene encodes CDR1 LNHDA and CDR2 SQIVND (reference sequence). The CDR3 is 14 residues long. V was pared by 7 bases and J by 7 bases, with 14 bases between. The chain's CDR3 is CASTWQGKNSPLHF. CDR3 sequence (DNA): TGTGCCAGTACTTGGCAGGGAAAAAATTCACCCCTCCACTTT.

This rearrangement joins TRBV2 to TRBJ2-7; 7 bases align to TRBD1. CDR3 length equals 16 residues. The ends lost 8 bases at V and 0 bases at J; junction bases unmatched: 13. CDR1 and CDR2 from the germline V gene are SNHLY and FYNNEI. Here the CDR3 DNA reads TGTGCCAGCGAAACGGGGTCGGGGACAGCCTCCTACGAGCAGTACTTC. This encodes CASETGSGTASYEQYF.

The chain combines TRBV2 with TRBJ2-5; the D gene is possibly TRBD1 (7 bases). The V and J ends lost 10 bases and 7 bases respectively, with 19 bases between them. Germline CDR1 reads SNHLY; CDR2 reads FYNNEI. CDR3 length: 13 residues. The CDR3 loop is CATQDREVLTQYF. CDR3 nucleotides: TGTGCCACCCAAGACAGGGAGGTTTTGACCCAGTACTTC.

J is TRBJ2-1 and V is TRBV7-9; 9 positions match TRBD2. The ends lost 7 bases at V and 1 base at J; junction bases unmatched: 8. Germline CDR1 and CDR2: SEHNR and FQNEAQ (reference sequence). The CDR3 has 16 amino acids. The CDR3 region is CASTPRTSASYNEQFF. DNA of the CDR3: TGTGCCAGCACCCCGAGGACTAGCGCGTCCTACAATGAGCAGTTCTTC.